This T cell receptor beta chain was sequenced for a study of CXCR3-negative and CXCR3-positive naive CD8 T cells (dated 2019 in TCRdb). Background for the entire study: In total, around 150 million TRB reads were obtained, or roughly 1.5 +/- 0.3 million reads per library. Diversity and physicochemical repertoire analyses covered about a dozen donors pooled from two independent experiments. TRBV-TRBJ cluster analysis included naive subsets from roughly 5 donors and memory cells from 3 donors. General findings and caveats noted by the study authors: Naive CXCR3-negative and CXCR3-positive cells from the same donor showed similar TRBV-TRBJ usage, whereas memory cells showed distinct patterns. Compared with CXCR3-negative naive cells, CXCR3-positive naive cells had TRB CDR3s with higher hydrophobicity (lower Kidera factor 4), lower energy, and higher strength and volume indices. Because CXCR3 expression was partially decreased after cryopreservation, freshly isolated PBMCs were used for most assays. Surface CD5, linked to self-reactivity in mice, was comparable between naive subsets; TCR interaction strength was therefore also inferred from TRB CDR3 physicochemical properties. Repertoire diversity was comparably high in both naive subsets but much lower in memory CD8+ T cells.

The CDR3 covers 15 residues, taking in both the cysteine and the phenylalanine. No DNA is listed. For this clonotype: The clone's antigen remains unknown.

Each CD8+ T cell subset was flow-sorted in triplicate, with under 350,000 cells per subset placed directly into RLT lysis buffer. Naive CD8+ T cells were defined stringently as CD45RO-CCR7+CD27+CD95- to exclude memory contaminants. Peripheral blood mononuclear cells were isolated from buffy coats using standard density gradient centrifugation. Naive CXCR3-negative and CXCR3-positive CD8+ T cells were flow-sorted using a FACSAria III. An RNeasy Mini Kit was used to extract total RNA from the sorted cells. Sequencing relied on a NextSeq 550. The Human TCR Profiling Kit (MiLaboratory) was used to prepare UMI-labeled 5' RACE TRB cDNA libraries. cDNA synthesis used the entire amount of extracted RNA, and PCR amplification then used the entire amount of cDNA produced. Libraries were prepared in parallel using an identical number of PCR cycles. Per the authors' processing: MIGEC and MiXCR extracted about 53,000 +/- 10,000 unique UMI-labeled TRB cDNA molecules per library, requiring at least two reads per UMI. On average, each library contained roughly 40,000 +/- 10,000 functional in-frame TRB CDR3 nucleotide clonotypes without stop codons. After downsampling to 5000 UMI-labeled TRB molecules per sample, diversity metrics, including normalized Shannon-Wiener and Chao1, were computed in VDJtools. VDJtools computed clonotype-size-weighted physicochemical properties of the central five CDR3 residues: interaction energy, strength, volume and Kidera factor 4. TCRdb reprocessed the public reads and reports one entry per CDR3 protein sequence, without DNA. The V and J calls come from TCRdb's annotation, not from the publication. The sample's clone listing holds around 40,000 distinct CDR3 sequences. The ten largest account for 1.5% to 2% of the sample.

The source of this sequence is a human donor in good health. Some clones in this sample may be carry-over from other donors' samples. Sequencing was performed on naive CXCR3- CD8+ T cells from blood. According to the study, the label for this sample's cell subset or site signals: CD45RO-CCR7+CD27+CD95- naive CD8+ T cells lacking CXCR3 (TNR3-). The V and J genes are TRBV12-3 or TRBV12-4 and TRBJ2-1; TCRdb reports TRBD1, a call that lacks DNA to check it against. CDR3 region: CASSFGHRAGNEQFF.